The source of this T cell receptor beta chain is a study of T cells after yellow fever vaccination (dated by TCRdb to the late 2010s). Study-level background: The SMART-Seq v4 Ultra Low Input RNA kit was used to prepare libraries from fractions with low cell numbers. Two healthy male donors, one aged 18 to 30 and one aged 30 to 39 years, were included in the cohort. To follow T-cell clones before and after primary and booster YFV17D yellow fever vaccination, bulk TCR alpha and beta repertoires were sequenced over time. Blood was collected at multiple timepoints before and after primary and secondary immunization, and bulk PBMC replicates and cell subsets were isolated. Study-wide conclusions, independent of this receptor: Computational filtering was needed because FACS-sorted repertoires could contain abundant contaminating clonotypes from the bulk population. A small share of clonotypes occurred in both CD4 and CD8 compartments, likely arising from convergent recombination. The study included only a couple of donors, which limits how far the findings can be generalized. Compared with the primary T-cell response, the secondary T-cell response was weaker but faster, peaking on day 5 rather than day 15. After the booster, most clones that had expanded after primary vaccination were detected again (about 95% of CD4 and around nine tenths of CD8), suggesting broad maintenance of memory.

The cysteine opens and the phenylalanine closes a CDR3 of 17 amino acids. The DNA shown is the 51-base CDR3, in frame from base 1. At the junction V is shortened by 5 bases and J by 6 bases; bases outside the gene matches: 13. This sample's treatment or condition label indicates: live attenuated yellow fever vaccine strain. A standard Ficoll-Paque protocol was used to isolate PBMCs from peripheral blood. Dynabeads CD4 and CD8 positive selection kits were used to isolate CD4 and CD8 T-cell fractions. TriZol was used to extract RNA from bulk PBMCs, CD4 and CD8 fractions, and dextramer-positive and dextramer-negative fractions. As to this clonotype: It lacks a known antigen. Base qualities are not at hand, and no much larger clone is one base apart.

The listed sequencing device is Illumina NovaSeq 6000. Synthesis of TCR cDNA relied on 5'RACE template switching, a step that introduced a universal primer site along with unique molecular identifiers. Priming of cDNA synthesis was performed from both the TCR alpha and TCR beta constant segments. Library amplification used two PCR steps, and the second PCR step added sample barcodes and sequencing adapters. Libraries were sequenced on Illumina HiSeq 2500 (2x100 bp) or NovaSeq (2x150 bp). Per the source publication's procedure: MIGEC was used to demultiplex reads and collapse the reads into UMI consensus sequences, and MiXCR was used for V(D)J alignment. Clonotypes responding to the vaccine were identified with edgeR on replicate PBMC samples, with the criteria of FDR below 0.01 and a log2 fold change above 5 up to day 15. Each bulk clonotype was labeled CD4 or CD8 based on which sequenced repertoire, CD4 or CD8, contained the clonotype at higher abundance. The public reads were reanalyzed by TCRdb: fastp trimming at Q25, MiXCR alignment, in-frame beta chains only. Every distinct CDR3 protein forms one entry, paired with its most common genes and DNA. V and J calls and clone size were set by TCRdb, not the authors. For this sample the table gives about 260,000 distinct CDR3 sequences, of which roughly 5.6% were detected only once. Jointly, the top ten make up 3% to 4% of the sample.

The sequenced sample was CD4+ T cells sorted from PBMCs, obtained on the day of the yellow fever booster vaccination. The TCR sequence derives from a man younger than 35 who received the YFV17D yellow fever vaccine. The rearrangement joined TRBV12-3 or TRBV12-4 to TRBJ1-1; 12 central bases correspond to TRBD1. The CDR3 has the sequence CASSRDRGRVVGSEAFF. DNA sequence: TGTGCCAGCAGTAGGGACAGGGGGCGCGTTGTGGGCTCTGAAGCTTTCTTT.